The next 15 T cell receptor beta chains were all read from a single sample in a study of cytomegalovirus exposure and HLA in healthy donors. Primers for the PCR totalled 60 Vbeta and 13 Jbeta. The assay was immunoSEQ multiplex PCR, and TCRdb's table has in-frame clones only and misses some. Seen here are roughly 75,000 clones, approximately 82% observed once, and the top ten hold 18%. Sequencing input: PBMCs. Every receptor here comes from a man aged 65-85 years in good health and CMV-seropositive.

This rearrangement joins TRBV7-3 to TRBJ2-1; 8 nucleotides line up with TRBD2. J lost 9 bases, V lost 0 bases, and 1 base had no gene match. Per the germline V gene, CDR1 is SGHTA and CDR2 is FQGTGA. This CDR3 has 13 residues. The CDR3 sequence: CASSLTSGIEQFF. The CDR3 bases are TGTGCCAGCAGCTTAACTAGCGGGATTGAGCAGTTCTTC.

The chain employs TRBV6-6 and TRBJ1-1; D is uncertain. The V gene's germline CDR1 is MNHNY and CDR2 SVGAGI (reference sequence). The V end was cut by 5 bases, the J end by 3 bases, with 10 bases between. This CDR3 is 13 amino acids long. For the CDR3, the DNA is TGTGCCAGCAGTCAGACAAGACACACTGAAGCTTTCTTT. It is translated as CASSQTRHTEAFF.

The rearrangement links TRBV14 to TRBJ1-5, with 9 bases fitting TRBD1. CDR1 is SGHDN and CDR2 is FVKESK in the germline V gene. The length of the CDR3 is 16 residues. With V trimmed by 6 bases and J by 3 bases, 9 bases remained unmatched. The CDR3 DNA sequence: TGTGCCAGCAGTGAGAACAGGGGGCGATCCAATCAGCCCCAGCATTTT. Protein sequence: CASSENRGRSNQPQHF.

This chain uses TRBV28 with TRBJ2-1, with 12 positions matching TRBD2. V shed 5 bases, J shed 7 bases, and the junction held 9 bases outside the gene matches. Germline lookup yields CDR1 MDHEN and CDR2 SYDVKM. The CDR3 runs 16 residues. DNA for the CDR3: TGTGCCAGCAGTCCAGACCTAGCGGGAGGGTATAATGAGCAGTTCTTC. Protein sequence: CASSPDLAGGYNEQFF.

This clone has a single count. The chain links TRBV7-2 to TRBJ1-2; D is undetermined. Germline lookup yields CDR1 SGHTA and CDR2 FQGNSA. The V end lost 5 bases, the J end lost 8 bases, and 18 bases lay between the germline ends. This CDR3 is 14 amino acids long. Here the CDR3 reads CASSPPGRSGGYTF. CDR3 in DNA: TGTGCCAGCAGCCCCCCAGGCCGGTCGGGGGGCTACACCTTC. The variable domain in full, with the rest retrieved from reference TRBV7-2 and TRBJ1-2, is GAGVSQSPSNKVTEKGKDVELRCDPISGHTALYWYRQSLGQGLEFLIYFQGNSAPDKSGLPSDRFSAERTGGSVSTLTIQRTQQEDSAVYLCASSPPGRSGGYTFGSGTRLTVV.

DNA for the CDR3: TGTGCCATCAGTGTACAGGGGAGGCCTAACTATGGCTACACCTTC. Its protein product is CAISVQGRPNYGYTF. This chain uses TRBV10-3 with TRBJ1-2; 7 nucleotides align to TRBD1. The CDR3 is 15 amino acids. The germline V gene has CDR1 ENHRY and CDR2 SYGVKD. V lost 4 bases, J lost 0 bases, and 5 bases stayed unmatched.

This CDR3 is CASRRQTNTEAFF. The CDR3 DNA sequence: TGTGCCAGCAGGCGACAGACCAACACTGAAGCTTTCTTT. The chain has TRBV6-5 and TRBJ1-1; the D gene is possibly TRBD1 (5 bases). V lost 6 bases and J lost 2, with 10 bases in between. The CDR3 has 13 residues. CDR1 is MNHEY and CDR2 is SVGAGI in the germline V gene.

The V gene is TRBV7-8, the J gene TRBJ2-3, with 7 bases matching TRBD2. Trimming cost V 4 bases and J 3 bases; bases outside gene matches: 4. The V gene's germline CDR1 is SGHVS and CDR2 FQNEAQ. The CDR3 spans 14 residues. CDR3 in amino acids: CASSYTAGTDTQYF. CDR3 DNA sequence: TGTGCCAGCAGCTACACAGCGGGGACAGATACGCAGTATTTT. Complete variable domain (other parts from reference TRBV7-8 and TRBJ2-3): GAGVSQSPRYKVAKRGQDVALRCDPISGHVSLFWYQQALGQGPEFLTYFQNEAQLDKSGLPSDRFFAERPEGSVSTLKIQRTQQEDSAVYLCASSYTAGTDTQYFGPGTRLTVL.

This clone was counted between two and nine times. This chain uses TRBV6-5 with TRBJ2-1, with 12 bases fitting TRBD1. The trim removed 0 bases at V and 15 bases at J, leaving 3 bases unmatched. The CDR3 runs 13 residues. CDR1 and CDR2 (germline): MNHEY, SVGAGI. The CDR3 loop is CASSYSGTGGAFF. The CDR3 coding sequence is TGTGCCAGCAGTTACTCAGGGACAGGGGGCGCGTTCTTC.

This chain links TRBV7-2 with TRBJ1-2; D may be TRBD1 (6 bases). Germline V gene data show CDR1 as SGHTA and CDR2 as FQGNSA. The CDR3 runs to 14 residues. V was cut by 4 bases and J by 8 bases, with 17 bases left in between. CDR3 loop: CASSSGQRTGGYTF. In DNA, the CDR3 is TGTGCCAGCAGCTCCGGACAGCGGACGGGGGGCTACACCTTC.

The chain couples TRBV7-3 to TRBJ1-1; 7 positions match TRBD1. Germline V gene data show CDR1 as SGHTA and CDR2 as FQGTGA. V gave up 5 bases and J gave up 7 bases; unmatched junction bases: 10. This CDR3 comprises 14 residues. CDR3 region: CASSRQGLSDEAFF. The CDR3 DNA is TGTGCCAGCAGCCGACAGGGACTTTCAGATGAAGCTTTCTTT.

The chain links TRBV7-6 to TRBJ1-2; 9 bases map to TRBD1. This CDR3 region has 18 residues. CDR1 is SGHVS, CDR2 FNYEAQ, per germline. Trimming at V came to 5 bases and at J to 7 bases, leaving 20 bases not matched to a gene. The CDR3 nucleotides are TGTGCCAGCAGCCCCACCGGGACAGGGAGGCTACGCGCTTTTGGCTACACCTTC. Amino acids: CASSPTGTGRLRAFGYTF.

The genes are TRBV13 and TRBJ1-3; D might be TRBD1 (5 bases). The germline V gene has CDR1 PRHDT and CDR2 FYEKMQ (reference sequence). The CDR3 spans 14 residues. V lost 5 bases, J lost 5 bases, and 13 bases lay in between. The DNA for the CDR3 is TGTGCCAGCAGCGGATTGCGGGGGAGAAACACCATATATTTT. It is translated as CASSGLRGRNTIYF.

The chain combines TRBV5-1 with TRBJ2-2, with 11 bases identical to TRBD1. After removal of 4 bases from V and 3 bases from J, the junction contained 5 bases not matched to a gene. CDR1 is SGHRS, CDR2 YFSETQ, per germline. This CDR3 is built from 16 residues. CDR3 in amino acids: CASSPGQGVYTGELFF. CDR3 in DNA: TGCGCCAGCAGCCCGGGACAGGGGGTTTACACCGGGGAGCTGTTTTTT.

The V call is TRBV5-4, the J call TRBJ1-4, with TRBD1 matching 8 bases. The CDR3 has 15 residues. The germline gives CDR1 SGHNT, CDR2 YYREEE (reference sequence). Losses at the gene ends were 0 bases for V and 8 bases for J; bases not matched to a gene: 6. The CDR3 sequence is CASSLATGVNEKLFF. The CDR3 nucleotides are TGTGCCAGCAGCTTGGCGACAGGGGTGAACGAAAAACTGTTTTTT.